The T cell receptor (beta chain) under discussion was sequenced for a study of CD8+CD57+ T cells in acquired aplastic anemia. Whole-study context: The study obtained roughly 10 million reads on average for CD4+ cells from healthy donors.

Genomic DNA served as template for TCR beta VDJ and CDR3 profiling. From the reads, TCRdb called clonotypes with MiXCR, one entry per CDR3 protein. The table has hundreds of thousands of distinct CDR3 sequences, just under 70% seen once. Germline lookup yields CDR1 MGHDK and CDR2 SYGVNS. The CDR3 contains 15 residues. V gave up 8 bases and J gave up 2 bases; unmatched junction bases: 10. This receptor was obtained from a human donor in good health, serving as a control. Material for sequencing was sorted CD4+, CD8+, or CD8+CD57+ T cells (not recorded which) from PBMCs. The chain combines TRBV25-1 with TRBJ2-5, with 8 bases fitting TRBD2. The CDR3 DNA reads as TGTGCCAGCGGCGGGGGGCAGCCGGGACAAGAGACCCAGTACTTC. Encoded protein: CASGGGQPGQETQYF. The variable domain in full, completed from reference TRBV25-1 and TRBJ2-5, reads EADIYQTPRYLVIGTGKKITLECSQTMGHDKMYWYQQDPGMELHLIHYSYGVNSTEKGDLSSESTVSRIRTEHFPLTLESARPSHTSQYLCASGGGQPGQETQYFGPGTRLLVL.